The rows below give T cell receptor beta chains drawn from one sample of a study of spatial heterogeneity in lung cancer. A single record per CDR3 protein comes from TCRdb applying MiXCR to the 5' RACE reads. This table holds about 7,400 distinct CDR3 sequences, approximately 7% found once. This specimen consisted of lung tumor tissue, obtained at surgery. Receptor source: a male donor with early-stage non-small cell lung cancer. The CDR3 runs from the conserved cysteine through the conserved F or W. Fields, in order: clone size, J gene, D gene, V gene, CDR3 protein, CDR3 DNA. The D gene is left open where the match is weak. Only some rows state a clone size, as once, few, many or a class for expanded clones.

clone_size: many; j_call: TRBJ2-7; d_call: NA; v_call: TRBV11-2; cdr3_aa: CASSPSPYLGPYEQYF; cdr3_nt: TGTGCCAGCAGCCCCTCTCCCTACCTAGGCCCCTACGAGCAGTACTTC
clone_size: many; j_call: TRBJ2-1; d_call: TRBD2; v_call: TRBV20-1; cdr3_aa: CSARLGTRQFF; cdr3_nt: TGCAGTGCTAGACTCGGGACTAGACAGTTCTTC
clone_size: medium-sized; j_call: TRBJ2-6; d_call: NA; v_call: TRBV6-2/TRBV6-3; cdr3_aa: CASSYGNSGANVLTF; cdr3_nt: TGTGCCAGCAGTTACGGGAACTCTGGGGCCAACGTCCTGACTTTC
clone_size: NA; j_call: TRBJ2-1; d_call: NA; v_call: TRBV5-1; cdr3_aa: CASSSGTPRTGEQFF; cdr3_nt: TGCGCCAGCAGCTCTGGGACCCCCCGCACCGGTGAGCAGTTCTTC
clone_size: medium-sized; j_call: TRBJ2-2; d_call: NA; v_call: TRBV18; cdr3_aa: CASSPRITYNTGELFF; cdr3_nt: TGTGCCAGCTCACCACGAATAACCTATAACACCGGGGAGCTGTTTTTT
clone_size: NA; j_call: TRBJ2-1; d_call: NA; v_call: TRBV7-8; cdr3_aa: CASSLARLTGIRSYNEQFF; cdr3_nt: TGTGCCAGCAGCTTAGCTCGACTAACGGGGATTCGCTCCTACAATGAGCAGTTCTTC
clone_size: many; j_call: TRBJ1-2; d_call: NA; v_call: TRBV3-1; cdr3_aa: CASSQRPSGRGSSGYTF; cdr3_nt: TGTGCCAGCAGCCAACGACCCTCGGGGAGAGGTTCGTCTGGCTACACCTTC
clone_size: many; j_call: TRBJ1-1; d_call: NA; v_call: TRBV5-1; cdr3_aa: CASSLEATMNTEAFF; cdr3_nt: TGCGCCAGCAGCTTGGAGGCAACCATGAACACTGAAGCTTTCTTT
clone_size: few; j_call: TRBJ1-5; d_call: NA; v_call: TRBV12-3/TRBV12-4; cdr3_aa: CASSLSGEKNQPQHF; cdr3_nt: TGTGCCAGCAGTTTAAGTGGAGAGAAAAACCAGCCCCAGCATTTT
clone_size: many; j_call: TRBJ2-1; d_call: TRBD2; v_call: TRBV20-1; cdr3_aa: CSAGSGVYNEQFF; cdr3_nt: TGCAGTGCCGGGAGCGGGGTTTACAATGAGCAGTTCTTC
clone_size: NA; j_call: TRBJ2-4; d_call: TRBD2; v_call: TRBV3-1; cdr3_aa: CASSQDGGALAKNIQYF; cdr3_nt: TGTGCCAGCAGCCAAGACGGGGGGGCCCTAGCCAAAAACATTCAGTACTTC
clone_size: many; j_call: TRBJ1-1; d_call: TRBD1; v_call: TRBV6-5; cdr3_aa: CASSYLDYRQGEAFF; cdr3_nt: TGTGCCAGCAGTTATTTAGACTATCGACAGGGTGAAGCTTTCTTT
clone_size: many; j_call: TRBJ2-7; d_call: NA; v_call: TRBV20-1; cdr3_aa: CSASGQTEQYF; cdr3_nt: TGCAGTGCTAGTGGTCAGACCGAGCAGTACTTC
clone_size: many; j_call: TRBJ2-7; d_call: NA; v_call: TRBV7-3; cdr3_aa: CASSLDFSYEQYF; cdr3_nt: TGTGCCAGCAGCTTGGACTTCTCCTACGAGCAGTACTTC
clone_size: many; j_call: TRBJ2-2; d_call: NA; v_call: TRBV7-8; cdr3_aa: CASSPGRRGELFF; cdr3_nt: TGTGCCAGCAGCCCCGGCCGCCGCGGGGAGCTGTTTTTT
clone_size: many; j_call: TRBJ1-2; d_call: NA; v_call: TRBV12-3/TRBV12-4; cdr3_aa: CASSAPGSVIRNGYTF; cdr3_nt: TGTGCCAGCAGTGCCCCGGGCTCTGTCATAAGAAATGGCTACACCTTT
clone_size: many; j_call: TRBJ2-7; d_call: TRBD2; v_call: TRBV28; cdr3_aa: CASRSRTSGTTYEQYF; cdr3_nt: TGTGCCAGCAGGAGTCGGACTAGCGGGACCACCTACGAGCAGTACTTC
clone_size: medium-sized; j_call: TRBJ1-1; d_call: NA; v_call: TRBV12-2; cdr3_aa: CASRLDEENTEAFF; cdr3_nt: TGTGCAAGTCGCTTAGACGAGGAGAACACTGAAGCTTTCTTT
clone_size: medium-sized; j_call: TRBJ2-3; d_call: TRBD2; v_call: TRBV18; cdr3_aa: CASSPPGASGIDTQYF; cdr3_nt: TGTGCCAGCTCACCCCCTGGCGCTAGCGGGATAGATACGCAGTATTTT
clone_size: medium-sized; j_call: TRBJ1-5; d_call: NA; v_call: TRBV11-2; cdr3_aa: CASSFSRGLNQPQHF; cdr3_nt: TGTGCCAGCAGCTTCTCCCGGGGGCTAAATCAGCCCCAGCATTTT
clone_size: many; j_call: TRBJ2-7; d_call: TRBD1; v_call: TRBV12-3/TRBV12-4; cdr3_aa: CASSSGQGVLDEQYF; cdr3_nt: TGTGCCAGCAGTTCGGGACAGGGGGTTTTGGACGAGCAGTACTTC
clone_size: many; j_call: TRBJ2-7; d_call: TRBD1; v_call: TRBV28; cdr3_aa: CASSGGTGLPYEQYF; cdr3_nt: TGTGCCAGCAGTGGGGGGACAGGGTTACCCTACGAGCAGTACTTC
clone_size: medium-sized; j_call: TRBJ2-1; d_call: NA; v_call: TRBV12-3/TRBV12-4; cdr3_aa: CASSLFILKGGTLYNEQFF; cdr3_nt: TGTGCCAGCAGTTTATTCATCCTCAAGGGGGGTACCCTATACAATGAGCAGTTCTTC
clone_size: medium-sized; j_call: TRBJ2-7; d_call: NA; v_call: TRBV10-2; cdr3_aa: CASSRDLYEQYF; cdr3_nt: TGCGCCAGCAGCCGGGACCTCTACGAGCAGTACTTC
clone_size: many; j_call: TRBJ1-5; d_call: NA; v_call: TRBV12-3/TRBV12-4; cdr3_aa: CASSHLDQPQHF; cdr3_nt: TGTGCCAGCAGCCATCTGGATCAGCCCCAGCATTTT
clone_size: medium-sized; j_call: TRBJ1-5; d_call: NA; v_call: TRBV19; cdr3_aa: CASSISTGRAKAQHF; cdr3_nt: TGTGCCAGTAGTATTTCGACCGGGAGAGCGAAGGCCCAGCATTTT
clone_size: many; j_call: TRBJ2-5; d_call: TRBD2; v_call: TRBV12-3/TRBV12-4; cdr3_aa: CASSLRITSGGGETQYF; cdr3_nt: TGTGCCAGCAGTTTACGAATTACTAGCGGGGGCGGGGAGACCCAGTACTTC
clone_size: NA; j_call: TRBJ2-6; d_call: NA; v_call: TRBV12-3/TRBV12-4; cdr3_aa: CASAQGTPGANVLTF; cdr3_nt: TGTGCCAGCGCCCAAGGGACCCCTGGGGCCAACGTCCTGACTTTC
clone_size: medium-sized; j_call: TRBJ2-1; d_call: NA; v_call: TRBV3-1; cdr3_aa: CASSLSGGNEQFF; cdr3_nt: TGTGCCAGCAGCCTCTCCGGGGGCAATGAGCAGTTCTTC
clone_size: medium-sized; j_call: TRBJ2-7; d_call: NA; v_call: TRBV4-1; cdr3_aa: CASSQGPTYEQYF; cdr3_nt: TGCGCCAGCAGCCAAGGCCCCACCTACGAGCAGTACTTC
clone_size: few; j_call: TRBJ1-1; d_call: NA; v_call: TRBV9; cdr3_aa: CASSVLPSGGTEAFF; cdr3_nt: TGTGCCAGCAGCGTCCTCCCTTCGGGGGGGACTGAAGCTTTCTTT
clone_size: many; j_call: TRBJ2-1; d_call: TRBD2; v_call: TRBV20-1; cdr3_aa: CSARESGRGNEQFF; cdr3_nt: TGCAGTGCTAGAGAAAGCGGGAGAGGGAATGAGCAGTTCTTC
clone_size: many; j_call: TRBJ2-5; d_call: TRBD1; v_call: TRBV28; cdr3_aa: CASSSGQGRETQYF; cdr3_nt: TGTGCCAGCAGTTCAGGACAGGGAAGGGAGACCCAGTACTTC
clone_size: many; j_call: TRBJ2-1; d_call: TRBD1; v_call: TRBV12-3/TRBV12-4; cdr3_aa: CASSKGQGALNEQFF; cdr3_nt: TGTGCCAGCAGCAAAGGACAGGGGGCGCTTAATGAGCAGTTCTTC
clone_size: NA; j_call: TRBJ1-2; d_call: NA; v_call: TRBV2; cdr3_aa: CASTTGKNYGYTF; cdr3_nt: TGTGCCAGCACCACAGGGAAAAACTATGGCTACACCTTC
clone_size: few; j_call: TRBJ1-4; d_call: TRBD1; v_call: TRBV19; cdr3_aa: CASSIPEGATNEKLFF; cdr3_nt: TGTGCCAGTAGTATCCCCGAGGGGGCTACTAATGAAAAACTGTTTTTT
clone_size: NA; j_call: TRBJ2-3; d_call: TRBD1; v_call: TRBV28; cdr3_aa: CASSSVFTGETDTQYF; cdr3_nt: TGTGCCAGCAGTTCTGTATTCACAGGGGAAACAGATACGCAGTATTTT
clone_size: few; j_call: TRBJ2-5; d_call: NA; v_call: TRBV28; cdr3_aa: CASTRGAASGEETQYF; cdr3_nt: TGTGCCAGCACCCGGGGGGCGGCTAGCGGCGAAGAGACCCAGTACTTC
clone_size: many; j_call: TRBJ2-3; d_call: NA; v_call: TRBV10-3; cdr3_aa: CAISEPSPGAVDTQYF; cdr3_nt: TGTGCCATCAGTGAGCCGAGTCCGGGGGCCGTAGATACGCAGTATTTT
clone_size: medium-sized; j_call: TRBJ2-7; d_call: NA; v_call: TRBV5-1; cdr3_aa: CASSLTSSYEQYF; cdr3_nt: TGCGCCAGCAGCTTGACGAGCTCCTACGAGCAGTACTTC
clone_size: many; j_call: TRBJ2-1; d_call: NA; v_call: TRBV27; cdr3_aa: CASSPRGSSYNEQFF; cdr3_nt: TGTGCCAGCAGCCCAAGGGGTAGCTCCTACAATGAGCAGTTCTTC
clone_size: many; j_call: TRBJ2-5; d_call: NA; v_call: TRBV7-9; cdr3_aa: CASSLDSWRTETQYF; cdr3_nt: TGTGCCAGCAGCTTAGATTCGTGGAGGACAGAGACCCAGTACTTC
clone_size: many; j_call: TRBJ1-6; d_call: NA; v_call: TRBV7-9; cdr3_aa: CASSLGAGFYNSPLHF; cdr3_nt: TGTGCCAGCAGCTTGGGAGCGGGGTTCTATAATTCACCCCTCCACTTT
clone_size: medium-sized; j_call: TRBJ1-6; d_call: NA; v_call: TRBV18; cdr3_aa: CASSPNADSSNSPLHF; cdr3_nt: TGTGCCAGCTCACCTAACGCAGACTCCTCAAATTCACCCCTCCACTTT
clone_size: many; j_call: TRBJ2-5; d_call: NA; v_call: TRBV4-3; cdr3_aa: CASSHIAGSGETQYF; cdr3_nt: TGCGCCAGCAGCCATATAGCAGGGAGTGGAGAGACCCAGTACTTC
clone_size: medium-sized; j_call: TRBJ2-1; d_call: NA; v_call: TRBV7-9; cdr3_aa: CASSPWTHNEQFF; cdr3_nt: TGTGCCAGCAGCCCCTGGACTCACAATGAGCAGTTCTTC